A single sample gave rise to the 22 T cell receptor beta chains below, sequenced in a study of shared T cell receptors in the human thymus. This table comes from immunoSEQ multiplex PCR, and its TCRdb copy is limited to in-frame clones, with some not included. The data show 600,000 or so clones, 80% to 90% seen once. In addition, the sample was reused for a study of human thymus T cells.

The material sequenced was thymocytes. These receptors all stem from a boy younger than two with a congenital heart defect.

Comments on this clone: At the DNA level, this CDR3 is encoded by other sequences in the same sample as well. The rearrangement uses TRBV15 and TRBJ2-7, with D perhaps TRBD1 (5 bases). Trimming removed 1 base from V and 2 bases from J, with 12 bases in between. The germline CDR1 and CDR2 sequences are LNHNV and YYDKDF (reference sequence). The length of the CDR3 is 15 residues. CDR3 in DNA: TGTGCCACCAGCAGAGGAAGGGGCCGCACCTACGAGCAGTACTTC. Amino acids: CATSRGRGRTYEQYF. The full variable domain, rest sourced from reference TRBV15 and TRBJ2-7, is DAMVIQNPRYQVTQFGKPVTLSCSQTLNHNVMYWYQQKSSQAPKLLFHYYDKDFNNEADTPDNFQSRRPNTSFCFLDIRSPGLGDTAMYLCATSRGRGRTYEQYFGPGTRLTVT.

V usage is TRBV20-1 and J usage is TRBJ2-1; a possible D gene is TRBD1 (5 bases). Per germline, CDR1 DFQATT and CDR2 SNEGSKA (reference sequence). The CDR3 has 10 amino acids. The CDR3: CSSRVHEQFF. In DNA form, the CDR3 reads TGCAGCTCCAGGGTTCATGAGCAGTTCTTC.

There are a few counts of this clone. The chain is built from TRBV28 and TRBJ1-1, with D maybe TRBD1 (6 bases). Trimming shortened V by 7 bases and J by 3 bases, and 15 bases separated the two germline ends. The CDR3 totals 14 residues. Germline V lookup: CDR1 MDHEN, CDR2 SYDVKM. The CDR3 spells CASTLRGADTEAFF. The DNA of the CDR3 is TGTGCCAGCACCCTCCGGGGGGCGGACACTGAAGCTTTCTTT.

V usage is TRBV5-6 and J usage is TRBJ2-3; TRBD2 aligns across 9 bases. Germline loops: CDR1 SGHDT, CDR2 YYEEEE. CDR3 length: 16 amino acids. Losses at the gene ends were 3 bases for V and 2 bases for J; bases not matched to a gene: 7. The CDR3 DNA reads as TGTGCCAGCAGCTCAGCGGGGGGTGTGTTCACAGATACGCAGTATTTT. It codes for CASSSAGGVFTDTQYF.

Only one count was recorded for this clone. The chain employs TRBV6-6 and TRBJ1-2; D remains ambiguous. Germline values: CDR1 MNHNY, CDR2 SVGAGI (reference sequence). The V gene lost 5 bases and the J gene lost 1 base, with 8 bases spanning the gap. The CDR3 consists of 13 residues. Here the CDR3 reads CASSNTINYGYTF. DNA for the CDR3: TGTGCCAGCAGTAACACTATTAACTATGGCTACACCTTC.

The CDR3 DNA sequence: TGTGCCAGCAGCCCCCGACAGCATACTAACTATGGCTACACCTTC. Translating gives CASSPRQHTNYGYTF. This chain connects TRBV11-2 to TRBJ1-2, with D maybe TRBD1 (5 bases). Germline CDR1 reads SGHAT; CDR2 reads FQNNGV. CDR3 size: 15 residues. V was shortened by 5 bases and J by 0 bases, with 13 bases between the two germline ends.

The V gene is TRBV28, the J gene TRBJ2-2, with TRBD2 matching 11 bases. The CDR3 is made up of 20 amino acids. Germline CDR1 reads MDHEN; CDR2 reads SYDVKM. J was trimmed by 4 bases and V by 2 bases; bases with no gene match: 15. CDR3 nucleotides: TGTGCCAGCAGTTTACTACCCTGGACTAATCTAGCGGGAGGCACCGGGGAGCTGTTTTTT. Encoded protein: CASSLLPWTNLAGGTGELFF. The entire variable domain, with the rest obtained from reference TRBV28 and TRBJ2-2, is as follows: DVKVTQSSRYLVKRTGEKVFLECVQDMDHENMFWYRQDPGLGLRLIYFSYDVKMKEKGDIPEGYSVSREKKERFSLILESASTNQTSMYLCASSLLPWTNLAGGTGELFFGEGSRLTVL.

V is TRBV6-5 and J is TRBJ2-5, with D uncertain. The CDR3 is made up of 14 amino acids. Germline V lookup: CDR1 MNHEY, CDR2 SVGAGI. The V end was cut by 0 bases, the J end by 5 bases, with 10 bases between. CDR3 region: CASSYSGSRETQYF. DNA of the CDR3: TGTGCCAGCAGTTACTCGGGCAGTCGGGAGACCCAGTACTTC.

The chain couples TRBV29-1 to TRBJ2-5, with D perhaps matching TRBD2 (6 bases). The CDR3 is made up of 16 amino acids. In germline, CDR1 is SQVTM, CDR2 ANQGSEA. Trimming shortened V by 4 bases and J by 1 base, and 19 bases separated the two germline ends. CDR3 nucleotides: TGCAGCGTTGGCCGCAGGGTCCGGGACTGCCAAGAGACCCAGTACTTC. It is translated as CSVGRRVRDCQETQYF.

The chain is built from TRBV29-1 and TRBJ1-1; tentatively, D is TRBD1 (6 bases). The CDR3 sequence is 10 residues long. Germline V gene data show CDR1 as SQVTM and CDR2 as ANQGSEA. V was clipped by 6 bases and J by 7 bases, with 9 bases between them. DNA of the CDR3: TGCAGCGTGGCACAGGGTGAAGCTTTCTTT. Translated: CSVAQGEAFF.

This chain uses TRBV28 with TRBJ1-1; D unresolved. Germline V gives CDR1 MDHEN, CDR2 SYDVKM. This CDR3 has 13 residues. With 2 bases removed from V and 4 bases from J, the gap between germline ends came to 8 bases. CDR3 region: CASSLRQVTEAFF. Written as DNA, the CDR3 is TGTGCCAGCAGTTTAAGACAAGTCACTGAAGCTTTCTTT. Drawing the rest from reference TRBV28 and TRBJ1-1, the complete variable domain is DVKVTQSSRYLVKRTGEKVFLECVQDMDHENMFWYRQDPGLGLRLIYFSYDVKMKEKGDIPEGYSVSREKKERFSLILESASTNQTSMYLCASSLRQVTEAFFGQGTRLTVV.

This rearrangement joins TRBV4-3 to TRBJ2-6; 9 bases map to TRBD1. The CDR3 spans 18 residues. The trim removed 1 base at V and 1 base at J, leaving 5 bases unmatched. Germline CDR1 reads LGHNA; CDR2 reads YSLEER. The CDR3: CASSQGGTGWSGANVLTF. Written as DNA, the CDR3 is TGCGCCAGCAGCCAAGGGGGGACAGGGTGGTCTGGGGCCAACGTCCTGACTTTC.

J is TRBJ2-1 and V is TRBV19; 7 nucleotides match TRBD2. The CDR3 contains 16 residues. Germline assignment: CDR1 LNHDA and CDR2 SQIVND (reference sequence). V was pared by 7 bases and J by 4 bases, with 13 bases of the junction left unmatched. The CDR3 reads CASTNPGAGKYNEQFF. DNA for the CDR3: TGTGCCAGTACGAACCCGGGAGCGGGGAAATACAATGAGCAGTTCTTC. The full variable domain, its missing parts supplied by reference TRBV19 and TRBJ2-1, is DGGITQSPKYLFRKEGQNVTLSCEQNLNHDAMYWYRQDPGQGLRLIYYSQIVNDFQKGDIAEGYSVSREKKESFPLTVTSAQKNPTAFYLCASTNPGAGKYNEQFFGPGTRLTVL.

This chain links TRBV4-3 with TRBJ2-2; 11 bases map to TRBD2. Germline-derived CDR1 and CDR2 are LGHNA and YSLEER. V was clipped by 0 bases and J by 2 bases; unmatched bases: 5. The CDR3 has 18 residues. CDR3 amino acids: CASSQEPGLAANTGELFF. The CDR3 coding sequence is TGCGCCAGCAGCCAAGAGCCGGGACTAGCGGCTAACACCGGGGAGCTGTTTTTT.

This rearrangement joins TRBV27 to TRBJ2-7; 10 bases fit TRBD1. CDR3 length: 14 amino acids. The J segment lost 5 bases and the V segment lost 3 bases, leaving 4 bases of the junction unmatched. Germline CDR1 and CDR2: MNHEY and SMNVEV (reference sequence). The CDR3 sequence: CASSLDRGGHEQYF. DNA of the CDR3: TGTGCCAGCAGTTTGGACAGGGGGGGCCACGAGCAGTACTTC.

This rearrangement joins TRBV5-4 to TRBJ2-5, with D uncertain. Trimming removed 2 bases at V and 5 bases at J, with 7 bases between. Germline V gene sequence: CDR1 SGHNT, CDR2 YYREEE (reference sequence). CDR3 length: 12 residues. The CDR3 region is CASSFSEETQYF. The CDR3 DNA is TGTGCCAGCAGCTTCTCCGAGGAGACCCAGTACTTC.

This sequence joins TRBV28 and TRBJ1-1; tentatively, D is TRBD1 (5 bases). The V gene's germline CDR1 is MDHEN and CDR2 SYDVKM. The CDR3 extends over 15 amino acids. V was cut by 8 bases and J by 7 bases, with 23 bases left in between. The chain's CDR3 is CASLVGRDSTGEAFF. The DNA of the CDR3 is TGTGCCAGCTTGGTAGGGCGGGACTCAACTGGTGAAGCTTTCTTT.

The genes are TRBV5-1 and TRBJ2-7; 9 bases map to TRBD1. Germline CDR1 SGHRS, CDR2 YFSETQ. V lost 3 bases, J lost 4 bases, and 5 bases stayed unmatched. This CDR3 is built from 14 residues. CDR3 loop: CASSWTGDGYEQYF. Here the CDR3 DNA reads TGCGCCAGCAGCTGGACAGGGGATGGTTACGAGCAGTACTTC.

This clone came up a few times. The chain employs TRBV19 and TRBJ1-1; a weak D match, TRBD1 (5 bases). The CDR3 contains 13 residues. V was trimmed by 6 bases and J by 6 bases, leaving 14 bases between them. Germline assignment: CDR1 LNHDA and CDR2 SQIVND (reference sequence). CDR3 DNA sequence: TGTGCCAGTAGCGCGGGGCTCCAACCTGAAGCTTTCTTT. Its protein is CASSAGLQPEAFF.

The J gene is TRBJ2-7, the V gene TRBV11-2; tentative D call: TRBD1 (5 bases). Germline CDR1 is SGHAT and CDR2 is FQNNGV. V shed 0 bases and J shed 0 bases, with 12 bases lying between them. The CDR3 runs to 16 residues. CDR3 sequence (DNA): TGTGCCAGCAGCTTAGAAGGCCAGGGTCGCTCCTACGAGCAGTACTTC. It yields the protein CASSLEGQGRSYEQYF.

The chain has TRBV7-9 and TRBJ2-2; possible D gene TRBD1, 5 bases. CDR1 is SEHNR and CDR2 is FQNEAQ in the germline V gene (reference sequence). V dropped 2 bases and J dropped 2 bases, with 15 bases sitting between them. This CDR3 has 17 residues. In DNA, the CDR3 is TGTGCCAGCAGCTTAAATAGGGGTGGGGTTAACACCGGGGAGCTGTTTTTT. Its protein product is CASSLNRGGVNTGELFF.

The CDR3 sequence: CASSVTSWGEWGYTF. In DNA form, the CDR3 reads TGTGCCAGCAGCGTAACTAGTTGGGGAGAGTGGGGCTACACCTTC. The rearrangement joins TRBV9 to TRBJ1-2; D unresolved. The CDR3 is 15 residues long. Per the germline V gene, CDR1 is SGDLS and CDR2 is YYNGEE. Trimming shortened V by 1 base and J by 8 bases, and 18 bases separated the two germline ends.